This section outlines one T cell receptor beta chain sequence together with its context. The CDR3 runs 14 residues. In germline, CDR1 is SEHNR, CDR2 FQNEAQ (reference sequence). Trimming left V 4 bases short and J 4 bases short, with 10 bases between. This specimen comes from a study of early T cells in non-severe SARS-CoV-2 infection. One entry per CDR3 protein, called by TCRdb with MiXCR from the 5' RACE reads. The sample includes about 25,000 distinct CDR3 sequences, 4.5% to 7% of them seen just once. The sequencing sample was made of whole blood. The chain joins TRBV7-9 to TRBJ1-4, with D perhaps matching TRBD1 (5 bases). This sequence originates from an adult who was a healthcare worker with PCR-confirmed SARS-CoV-2 infection or an uninfected control (not recorded which). The CDR3 sequence is CASSSGAYNEKLFF. CDR3 DNA sequence: TGTGCCAGCAGCTCCGGGGCCTATAATGAAAAACTGTTTTTT. Combining the CDR3 with reference TRBV7-9 and TRBJ1-4 gives the whole variable domain DTGVSQNPRHKITKRGQNVTFRCDPISEHNRLYWYRQTLGQGPEFLTYFQNEAQLEKSRLLSDRFSAERPKGSFSTLEIQRTEQGDSAMYLCASSSGAYNEKLFFGSGTQLSVL.